The rows below give T cell receptor beta chains drawn from one sample of a study of a mutant IDH1 vaccine in newly diagnosed glioma. Here immunoSEQ multiplex PCR was the method, and the copy in TCRdb shows in-frame clones only, minus some. The sample lists about 58,000 clones; under 90% were seen once. No cognate antigen is known for these TCRs. The sequences come from PBMCs, collected from a glioma patient whose treatment included an IDH1 peptide vaccine. The receptors originated from a woman between 45 and 65 years old with glioma. The CDR3 runs from the conserved cysteine through the conserved F or W. A D gene is named only where the DNA matches it firmly. The size field is filled for only some rows; it gives once, few, many or a size class.

V gene: TRBV11-2; J gene: TRBJ1-2; clone size: NA; D gene: NA; CDR3 protein: CASSSDPLRGYTF; CDR3 DNA: TGTGCCAGCAGCTCAGATCCCCTACGTGGCTACACCTTC
V gene: TRBV6-4; J gene: TRBJ2-7; clone size: once; D gene: NA; CDR3 protein: CASSDSPSGEQYF; CDR3 DNA: TGTGCCAGCAGTGACTCGCCCTCCGGAGAGCAGTACTTC
V gene: TRBV5-1; J gene: TRBJ2-5; clone size: NA; D gene: TRBD2; CDR3 protein: CASSLAGSGGAARETQYF; CDR3 DNA: TGCGCCAGCAGCTTGGCCGGAAGCGGGGGGGCCGCACGGGAGACCCAGTACTTC
V gene: TRBV5-6; J gene: TRBJ1-2; clone size: NA; D gene: TRBD1; CDR3 protein: CASTLPRQGLTDGYTF; CDR3 DNA: TGTGCCAGCACCCTTCCTCGACAGGGTTTAACGGATGGCTACACCTTC
V gene: TRBV5-1; J gene: TRBJ2-7; clone size: once; D gene: NA; CDR3 protein: CASRSGLLAYEQYF; CDR3 DNA: TGCGCCAGCAGATCCGGTCTGCTGGCCTACGAGCAGTACTTC
V gene: TRBV13; J gene: TRBJ1-2; clone size: once; D gene: TRBD1; CDR3 protein: CASSQRDRGPYGYTF; CDR3 DNA: TGTGCCAGCAGCCAACGGGACAGGGGCCCCTATGGCTACACCTTC
V gene: TRBV9; J gene: TRBJ2-3; clone size: NA; D gene: NA; CDR3 protein: CASSQELSTDTQYF; CDR3 DNA: TGTGCCAGCAGCCAGGAGCTGAGCACAGATACGCAGTATTTT
V gene: TRBV6-5; J gene: TRBJ1-2; clone size: NA; D gene: NA; CDR3 protein: CASREHTGPSYGYTF; CDR3 DNA: TGTGCCAGCAGGGAGCACACCGGACCAAGCTATGGCTACACCTTC
V gene: TRBV6-1; J gene: TRBJ1-5; clone size: NA; D gene: NA; CDR3 protein: CASSERGGNPQPQHF; CDR3 DNA: TGTGCCAGCAGTGAACGGGGGGGGAACCCTCAGCCCCAGCATTTT
V gene: TRBV5-1; J gene: TRBJ2-2; clone size: NA; D gene: NA; CDR3 protein: CASSLNTGTGELFF; CDR3 DNA: TGCGCCAGCAGCTTAAACACGGGGACCGGGGAGCTGTTTTTT
V gene: TRBV4-1; J gene: TRBJ1-6; clone size: NA; D gene: TRBD1; CDR3 protein: CASSQGQGTGSPLHF; CDR3 DNA: TGCGCCAGCAGCCAAGGACAGGGGACGGGATCACCCCTCCACTTT
V gene: TRBV9; J gene: TRBJ1-6; clone size: NA; D gene: TRBD1; CDR3 protein: CASSAWTGHNSPLHF; CDR3 DNA: TGTGCCAGCAGCGCATGGACAGGGCATAATTCACCCCTCCACTTT
V gene: TRBV19; J gene: TRBJ1-6; clone size: once; D gene: TRBD1; CDR3 protein: CASSVRQGRGSPLHF; CDR3 DNA: TGTGCCAGTAGTGTCCGACAGGGGAGGGGTTCACCCCTCCACTTT
V gene: TRBV5-1; J gene: TRBJ2-5; clone size: NA; D gene: TRBD1; CDR3 protein: CASSPLGQSQETQYF; CDR3 DNA: TGCGCCAGCAGCCCTCTGGGACAGAGCCAAGAGACCCAGTACTTC
V gene: TRBV5-1; J gene: TRBJ2-5; clone size: NA; D gene: TRBD2; CDR3 protein: CASSPPGLEETQYF; CDR3 DNA: TGCGCCAGCAGCCCGCCGGGACTAGAAGAGACCCAGTACTTC
V gene: TRBV7-8; J gene: TRBJ1-1; clone size: once; D gene: NA; CDR3 protein: CASSPRTGRATEAFF; CDR3 DNA: TGTGCCAGCTCCCCTCGCACAGGGAGGGCAACTGAAGCTTTCTTT
V gene: TRBV30; J gene: TRBJ2-5; clone size: NA; D gene: TRBD2; CDR3 protein: CAWRGLAGTPQYF; CDR3 DNA: TGTGCCTGGAGAGGACTAGCGGGTACTCCCCAGTACTTC
V gene: TRBV18; J gene: TRBJ2-4; clone size: NA; D gene: NA; CDR3 protein: CASSPGRGTKNIQYF; CDR3 DNA: TGTGCCAGCTCACCCGGCCGGGGGACCAAAAACATTCAGTACTTC
V gene: TRBV6-4; J gene: TRBJ2-7; clone size: NA; D gene: TRBD2; CDR3 protein: CASSVGTSAPSEQYF; CDR3 DNA: TGTGCCAGCAGTGTGGGGACTAGCGCCCCCAGCGAGCAGTACTTC
V gene: TRBV5-1; J gene: TRBJ1-1; clone size: few; D gene: NA; CDR3 protein: CASSLVGGNTEAFF; CDR3 DNA: TGCGCCAGCAGCTTGGTGGGGGGGAACACTGAAGCTTTCTTT
V gene: TRBV25-1; J gene: TRBJ2-6; clone size: NA; D gene: NA; CDR3 protein: CASSESHLGSGANVLTF; CDR3 DNA: TGTGCCAGCAGTGAAAGTCATCTCGGCTCTGGGGCCAACGTCCTGACTTTC
V gene: TRBV28; J gene: TRBJ1-5; clone size: NA; D gene: NA; CDR3 protein: CASSPDSGFNQPQHF; CDR3 DNA: TGTGCCAGCAGCCCCGACAGCGGATTTAATCAGCCCCAGCATTTT
V gene: TRBV5-1; J gene: TRBJ2-4; clone size: NA; D gene: NA; CDR3 protein: CASSWGPGRGDKNIQYF; CDR3 DNA: TGCGCCAGCAGCTGGGGCCCTGGGAGGGGGGACAAAAACATTCAGTACTTC
V gene: TRBV7-2; J gene: TRBJ2-1; clone size: NA; D gene: NA; CDR3 protein: CASSPTTDRAGEQFF; CDR3 DNA: TGTGCCAGCAGCCCAACGACCGACAGGGCGGGGGAGCAGTTCTTC
V gene: TRBV5-6; J gene: TRBJ2-7; clone size: NA; D gene: NA; CDR3 protein: CASSKGYEQYF; CDR3 DNA: TGTGCCAGCAGCAAGGGCTACGAGCAGTACTTC
V gene: TRBV5-1; J gene: TRBJ2-7; clone size: NA; D gene: NA; CDR3 protein: CASSLGTAAQEQYF; CDR3 DNA: TGCGCCAGCAGCTTAGGGACGGCCGCTCAGGAGCAGTACTTC
V gene: TRBV11-3; J gene: TRBJ2-3; clone size: NA; D gene: TRBD2; CDR3 protein: CASSSWTSRSYF; CDR3 DNA: TGTGCCAGCAGCTCCTGGACTAGTAGGTCGTATTTT
V gene: TRBV9; J gene: TRBJ1-6; clone size: NA; D gene: TRBD1; CDR3 protein: CASSVEDRWPPLHF; CDR3 DNA: TGTGCCAGCAGCGTAGAGGACAGGTGGCCACCCCTCCACTTT
V gene: TRBV5-8; J gene: TRBJ1-5; clone size: few; D gene: NA; CDR3 protein: CASSFLPGSQHF; CDR3 DNA: TGTGCCAGCAGCTTTCTGCCGGGATCCCAGCATTTT
V gene: TRBV5-4; J gene: TRBJ1-1; clone size: NA; D gene: NA; CDR3 protein: CASSLDGGMNTEAFF; CDR3 DNA: TGTGCCAGCAGTCTAGACGGGGGAATGAACACTGAAGCTTTCTTT
V gene: TRBV4-1; J gene: TRBJ2-6; clone size: once; D gene: NA; CDR3 protein: CASSQDWAGLGSSGANVLTF; CDR3 DNA: TGCGCCAGCAGCCAAGATTGGGCAGGTCTAGGGTCCTCTGGGGCCAACGTCCTGACTTTC
V gene: TRBV30; J gene: TRBJ1-5; clone size: NA; D gene: TRBD1; CDR3 protein: CAWSPGQGYQPQHF; CDR3 DNA: TGTGCCTGGAGTCCGGGACAGGGCTATCAGCCCCAGCATTTT
V gene: TRBV5-6; J gene: TRBJ1-1; clone size: NA; D gene: NA; CDR3 protein: CASSLGLLTEAFF; CDR3 DNA: TGTGCCAGCAGCTTGGGGCTTTTGACTGAAGCTTTCTTT
V gene: TRBV11-3; J gene: TRBJ2-3; clone size: NA; D gene: NA; CDR3 protein: CASTNLGQTQYF; CDR3 DNA: TGTGCCAGTACCAACCTCGGACAGACGCAGTATTTT
V gene: TRBV2; J gene: TRBJ1-2; clone size: NA; D gene: NA; CDR3 protein: CASSFDRRFGYTF; CDR3 DNA: TGTGCCAGCAGCTTCGACAGGCGTTTTGGCTACACCTTC
V gene: TRBV6-4; J gene: TRBJ2-2; clone size: NA; D gene: NA; CDR3 protein: CASSPAGNTGELFF; CDR3 DNA: TGTGCCAGCAGCCCAGCGGGGAACACCGGGGAGCTGTTTTTT
V gene: TRBV5-1; J gene: TRBJ1-2; clone size: NA; D gene: NA; CDR3 protein: CASSFGADYGYTF; CDR3 DNA: TGCGCCAGCAGCTTCGGCGCTGACTATGGCTACACCTTC
V gene: TRBV2; J gene: TRBJ1-6; clone size: few; D gene: NA; CDR3 protein: CASHGNWDSPLHF; CDR3 DNA: TGTGCCAGCCACGGGAATTGGGATTCACCCCTCCACTTT
V gene: TRBV7-9; J gene: TRBJ2-1; clone size: NA; D gene: TRBD1; CDR3 protein: CASSRTGVQGNEQFF; CDR3 DNA: TGTGCCAGCAGCAGGACAGGGGTCCAGGGGAATGAGCAGTTCTTC
V gene: TRBV30; J gene: TRBJ1-6; clone size: NA; D gene: NA; CDR3 protein: CAWSPSDSPLHF; CDR3 DNA: TGTGCCTGGAGTCCTAGTGATTCACCCCTCCACTTT
V gene: TRBV30; J gene: TRBJ1-2; clone size: NA; D gene: NA; CDR3 protein: CAWSIGNSRSGGYTF; CDR3 DNA: TGTGCCTGGAGTATTGGGAACAGCAGGTCAGGGGGCTACACCTTC
V gene: TRBV18; J gene: TRBJ1-1; clone size: NA; D gene: NA; CDR3 protein: CASSEGIDTEAFF; CDR3 DNA: TGTGCCAGCTCAGAGGGGATAGACACTGAAGCTTTCTTT
V gene: TRBV30; J gene: TRBJ2-7; clone size: NA; D gene: TRBD1; CDR3 protein: CAWSVRDSIYEQYF; CDR3 DNA: TGTGCCTGGAGTGTACGGGACAGCATCTACGAGCAGTACTTC
V gene: TRBV5-1; J gene: TRBJ1-1; clone size: NA; D gene: NA; CDR3 protein: CASSLEWGTEAFF; CDR3 DNA: TGCGCCAGCAGCTTGGAATGGGGGACTGAAGCTTTCTTT
V gene: TRBV15; J gene: TRBJ1-1; clone size: NA; D gene: NA; CDR3 protein: CATSRGGDTEAFF; CDR3 DNA: TGTGCCACCAGCAGAGGGGGCGACACTGAAGCTTTCTTT
V gene: TRBV4-2; J gene: TRBJ2-7; clone size: NA; D gene: TRBD2; CDR3 protein: CASSQYYPSGGPYEQYF; CDR3 DNA: TGTGCCAGCAGCCAATACTACCCTAGCGGGGGACCCTACGAGCAGTACTTC
V gene: TRBV29-1; J gene: TRBJ1-2; clone size: NA; D gene: NA; CDR3 protein: CSHRKQGHDGYTF; CDR3 DNA: TGCAGCCATAGGAAACAGGGTCACGATGGCTACACCTTC
V gene: TRBV6-5; J gene: TRBJ1-1; clone size: NA; D gene: NA; CDR3 protein: CATARVLNTEAFF; CDR3 DNA: TGTGCCACCGCCAGGGTCCTGAACACTGAAGCTTTCTTT
V gene: TRBV4-2; J gene: TRBJ1-1; clone size: large; D gene: NA; CDR3 protein: CASSQSASKEAEAFF; CDR3 DNA: TGTGCCAGCAGCCAATCCGCTTCAAAAGAGGCTGAAGCTTTCTTT
V gene: TRBV7-6; J gene: TRBJ2-3; clone size: NA; D gene: NA; CDR3 protein: CASSYSRGRADTQYF; CDR3 DNA: TGTGCCAGCAGCTACAGCAGGGGTCGGGCAGATACGCAGTATTTT
V gene: TRBV27; J gene: TRBJ2-3; clone size: NA; D gene: NA; CDR3 protein: CASSLLHTQYF; CDR3 DNA: TGTGCCAGCAGTTTACTCCATACGCAGTATTTT
V gene: TRBV19; J gene: TRBJ1-5; clone size: NA; D gene: NA; CDR3 protein: CASSPRQVGPQHF; CDR3 DNA: TGTGCCAGTAGCCCTCGACAGGTAGGGCCCCAGCATTTT
V gene: TRBV18; J gene: TRBJ1-5; clone size: once; D gene: NA; CDR3 protein: CASSPTGDQPQHF; CDR3 DNA: TGTGCCAGCTCACCTACAGGAGATCAGCCCCAGCATTTT
V gene: TRBV4-3; J gene: TRBJ2-6; clone size: once; D gene: NA; CDR3 protein: CASSHAATLATGANVLTF; CDR3 DNA: TGCGCCAGCAGCCACGCAGCTACGCTGGCGACGGGGGCCAACGTCCTGACTTTC
V gene: TRBV5-1; J gene: TRBJ2-7; clone size: NA; D gene: TRBD1; CDR3 protein: CASSTTGGIYEQYF; CDR3 DNA: TGCGCCAGCAGCACCACAGGGGGAATCTACGAGCAGTACTTC
V gene: TRBV6-5; J gene: TRBJ1-1; clone size: NA; D gene: TRBD1; CDR3 protein: CASSRGSREAFF; CDR3 DNA: TGTGCCAGCAGCAGGGGGAGCAGGGAAGCTTTCTTT
V gene: TRBV5-1; J gene: TRBJ1-4; clone size: NA; D gene: NA; CDR3 protein: CASSLGTATNEKLFF; CDR3 DNA: TGCGCCAGCAGCTTGGGGACAGCAACTAATGAAAAACTGTTTTTT
V gene: TRBV27; J gene: TRBJ2-3; clone size: NA; D gene: TRBD1; CDR3 protein: CASSFLRQGSTDTQYF; CDR3 DNA: TGTGCCAGCAGTTTTCTCCGACAGGGCAGCACAGATACGCAGTATTTT
V gene: TRBV5-1; J gene: TRBJ2-2; clone size: once; D gene: NA; CDR3 protein: CASSPEVGANTGELFF; CDR3 DNA: TGCGCCAGCAGCCCCGAAGTTGGGGCGAACACCGGGGAGCTGTTTTTT